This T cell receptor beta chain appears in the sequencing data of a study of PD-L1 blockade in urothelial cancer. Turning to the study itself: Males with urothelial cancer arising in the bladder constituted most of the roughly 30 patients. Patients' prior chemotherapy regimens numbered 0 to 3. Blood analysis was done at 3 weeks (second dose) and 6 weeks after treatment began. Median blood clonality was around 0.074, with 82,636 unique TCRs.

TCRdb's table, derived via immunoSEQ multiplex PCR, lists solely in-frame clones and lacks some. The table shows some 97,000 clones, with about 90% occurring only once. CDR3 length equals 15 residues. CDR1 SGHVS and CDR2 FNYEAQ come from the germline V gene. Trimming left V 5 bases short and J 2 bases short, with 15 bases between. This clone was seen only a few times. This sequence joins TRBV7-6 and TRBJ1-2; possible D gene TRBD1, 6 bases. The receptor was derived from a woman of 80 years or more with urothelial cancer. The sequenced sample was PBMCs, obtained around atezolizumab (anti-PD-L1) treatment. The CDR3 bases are TGTGCCAGCAGCCCCGAGGGGGTAAAGAACTATGGCTACACCTTC. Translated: CASSPEGVKNYGYTF.